This TCR beta chain was obtained from a study of blood T cell repertoires in COVID-19. The germline V gene has CDR1 MNHEY and CDR2 SVGAGI. The germline V and J ends were trimmed by 7 bases and 0 bases, with 9 bases remaining between them. This CDR3 is built from 13 residues. Sequencing used immunoSEQ multiplex PCR; TCRdb keeps in-frame clones, though not all of them. The sample contains around 370,000 clones, around 90% of which appear only once. This chain connects TRBV6-5 to TRBJ1-2; D remains unclear. This sequence originates from a man younger than 30 with active or convalescent COVID-19. The sequenced sample consisted of peripheral blood. Here the CDR3 reads CASNGFANYGYTF. The CDR3 nucleotides are TGTGCCAGCAACGGTTTCGCTAACTATGGCTACACCTTC.